The 30 T cell receptor beta chains reported below all come from one sample, sequenced in a study of metastatic and nonmetastatic thyroid tumors. MiXCR re-clonotyped the PCR reads for TCRdb. This repertoire shows 30,000 to 40,000 clones, 25% to 30% found once; its top ten account for 7.8%. All patients reached thyroid surgery having received no treatment beforehand. Sequencing was performed on blood. Receptors originate from a female donor with papillary thyroid cancer or a benign thyroid nodule (not recorded which). Some clones in this sample may be carry-over from other donors' samples.

Only a few counts were recorded for this clone. The chain is built from TRBV6-6 and TRBJ1-6, with D uncertain. Trimming pared 0 bases from V and 5 bases from J, leaving 5 bases between. Germline assignment: CDR1 MNHNY and CDR2 SVGAGI (reference sequence). This CDR3 has 14 amino acids. In DNA form, the CDR3 reads TGTGCCAGCAGTTACTCGTACAATAATTCACCCCTCCACTTT. Its protein product is CASSYSYNNSPLHF.

Only a few counts were recorded for this clone. The chain is built from TRBV6-1 and TRBJ1-3, with 7 bases fitting TRBD1. CDR3 length equals 14 residues. J was trimmed by 2 bases and V by 5 bases; bases with no gene match: 3. CDR1 and CDR2 (germline): MNHNS, SASEGT. The CDR3 DNA is TGTGCCAGCAGTATTGACAGGGCTGGAAACACCATATATTTT. Translating gives CASSIDRAGNTIYF.

The V gene is TRBV20-1, the J gene TRBJ1-3; TRBD1 agrees at 9 bases. Trimming removed 5 bases from V and 10 bases from J; junction bases left unmatched: 6. Germline CDR1 reads DFQATT; CDR2 reads SNEGSKA (reference sequence). The CDR3 totals 12 residues. Written as DNA, the CDR3 is TGCAGTGCTGCCACCGGGACAGGGACCATATATTTT. Residues: CSAATGTGTIYF.

This chain joins TRBV30 and TRBJ2-3, with 10 bases that match TRBD1. The junction had 7 bases not matched to a gene; V was cut back by 3 bases and J by 4 bases. Germline V CDR1 and CDR2: GTSNPN, SVGIG (reference sequence). CDR3 length equals 15 residues. CDR3 loop: CAWSRPGTGADTQYF. The CDR3 nucleotides read TGTGCCTGGAGCCGCCCCGGGACAGGGGCAGATACGCAGTATTTT. The entire variable domain, with the rest obtained from reference TRBV30 and TRBJ2-3, is as follows: SQTIHQWPATLVQPVGSPLSLECTVEGTSNPNLYWYRQAAGRGLQLLFYSVGIGQISSEVPQNLSASRPQDRQFILSSKKLLLSDSGFYLCAWSRPGTGADTQYFGPGTRLTVL.

This clone was seen a few times. At one of its ends the junction is not consistent with the germline gene, which may arise from a read error. The chain employs TRBV6-4 and TRBJ2-6, with D perhaps TRBD1 (6 bases). The length of the CDR3 is 17 residues. Per germline, CDR1 MRHNA and CDR2 SNTAGT. The DNA of the CDR3 is TGTGCCAGCAGTGGGGGGACAATACTATCTGGGGCCAACGTCATGACTTTC. Protein product: CASSGGTILSGANVMTF.

This clone was observed a few times. The chain uses TRBV20-1 and TRBJ2-7; D uncertain. Germline V CDR1 and CDR2: DFQATT, SNEGSKA (reference sequence). V was clipped by 6 bases and J by 2 bases, with 17 bases between them. There are 14 residues in the CDR3. CDR3 DNA sequence: TGCAGTGCCGCCCCGGGTCCCGGCCCCTACGAGCAGTACTTC. This codes for CSAAPGPGPYEQYF.

This clone was seen a few times. The J gene is TRBJ2-7, the V gene TRBV28, with TRBD1 matching over 8 bases. This CDR3 contains 15 residues. Germline CDR1 and CDR2: MDHEN and SYDVKM. With 1 base clipped from V and 5 bases from J, the junction kept 7 bases outside the gene matches. CDR3 protein: CASSLFWTGYHEQYF. CDR3 nucleotides: TGTGCCAGCAGTTTATTCTGGACAGGGTACCACGAGCAGTACTTC.

This clone was observed at least ten times. The rearrangement uses TRBV6-4 and TRBJ2-2; no clear D gene. The CDR3 contains 14 residues. V dropped 4 bases and J dropped 6 bases, with 12 bases sitting between them. Per germline, CDR1 MRHNA and CDR2 SNTAGT. Written as DNA, the CDR3 is TGTGCCAGCAGTGCGAGCGAGGTCCCCGGGGAGCTGTTTTTT. It translates to CASSASEVPGELFF.

This clone was picked up one time. The chain recombines TRBV4-2 with TRBJ2-7; the D is unclear. Trimming shortened V by 1 base and J by 5 bases, and 12 bases separated the two germline ends. Germline V gene data show CDR1 as LGHNA and CDR2 as YNFKEQ. The CDR3 runs 14 residues. The CDR3 DNA reads TGTGCCAGCAGCCAAGGGCGGTACGCTGACGAGCAGTACTTC. It encodes CASSQGRYADEQYF.

There are many counts of this clone. The CDR3 reads CASKAPPGQGTYEQYF. Here the CDR3 DNA reads TGTGCCAGCAAAGCGCCCCCAGGACAGGGGACCTACGAGCAGTACTTC. The chain has TRBV2 and TRBJ2-7; 9 positions agree with TRBD1. The CDR3 spans 16 residues. V was clipped by 7 bases and J by 2 bases; unmatched bases: 12. The germline gives CDR1 SNHLY, CDR2 FYNNEI.

This clone occurred a few times. The chain recombines TRBV28 with TRBJ2-7, with 14 bases aligning to TRBD2. Germline V gene lookup returns CDR1 MDHEN and CDR2 SYDVKM. CDR3 length: 16 amino acids. V was clipped by 7 bases and J by 7 bases; unmatched bases: 12. The CDR3 region has the DNA TGTGCCAGCAATAACGTCGGGACTAGCGGGGGTTGGGAGCAGTACTTC. The encoded protein is CASNNVGTSGGWEQYF. The variable domain in full, completed from reference TRBV28 and TRBJ2-7, reads DVKVTQSSRYLVKRTGEKVFLECVQDMDHENMFWYRQDPGLGLRLIYFSYDVKMKEKGDIPEGYSVSREKKERFSLILESASTNQTSMYLCASNNVGTSGGWEQYFGPGTRLTVT.

This clone was picked up a small number of times. The germline gene is not matched at one end of the junction; a read error may be the cause. The V call is TRBV2, the J call TRBJ1-5; D is uncertain. CDR3 length: 13 amino acids. Per the germline V gene, CDR1 is SNHLY and CDR2 is FYNNEI. The CDR3 DNA follows: TGTGCCAGCAGACATACAGAGGACCAGCCCCAGCAATTT. The encoded protein is CASRHTEDQPQQF.

At least ten counts were recorded for this clone. The chain is built from TRBV14 and TRBJ1-2; unclear D gene. CDR3 size: 13 residues. V lost 7 bases, J lost 4 bases, and 13 bases lay in between. Germline V gene lookup returns CDR1 SGHDN and CDR2 FVKESK. The CDR3 nucleotides read TGTGCCAGCACCCTGGGCGGCTCCTATGGCTACACCTTC. Encoded protein: CASTLGGSYGYTF. Together with reference TRBV14 and TRBJ1-2, the CDR3 gives the full variable domain: EAGVTQFPSHSVIEKGQTVTLRCDPISGHDNLYWYRRVMGKEIKFLLHFVKESKQDESGMPNNRFLAERTGGTYSTLKVQPAELEDSGVYFCASTLGGSYGYTFGSGTRLTVV.

This clone has only a few counts. The V call is TRBV20-1, the J call TRBJ2-5; perhaps TRBD2 as D (6 bases). The germline V gene encodes CDR1 DFQATT and CDR2 SNEGSKA (reference sequence). The CDR3 loop spans 12 amino acids. CDR3 in amino acids: CRAGLSQETQYF. The CDR3 DNA is TGCAGGGCGGGATTGTCTCAAGAGACCCAGTACTTC.

This chain uses TRBV6-1 with TRBJ1-1; 10 bases fit TRBD1. The junction had 8 bases not matched to a gene; V was cut back by 6 bases and J by 10 bases. Germline V gene data show CDR1 as MNHNS and CDR2 as SASEGT. The length of the CDR3 is 13 residues. This CDR3 reads CASSLGQGSRAFF. In DNA, the CDR3 is TGTGCCAGCAGCCTGGGACAGGGGTCTAGAGCTTTCTTT.

This chain connects TRBV5-1 to TRBJ1-6, with no clear D. The germline V and J ends were trimmed by 0 bases and 0 bases, with 10 bases remaining between them. CDR1 is SGHRS, CDR2 YFSETQ, per germline. The CDR3 length is 17 residues. CDR3: CASSLDLVSSYNSPLHF. CDR3 sequence (DNA): TGCGCCAGCAGCTTGGATCTGGTCAGCTCCTATAATTCACCCCTCCACTTT.

This clone came up many times. V is TRBV18 and J is TRBJ1-4; 9 nucleotides match TRBD1. CDR1 and CDR2 (germline): KGHSH, LQKENI. Trimming took 6 bases from V and 3 from J; bases not matched to a gene: 5. This CDR3 region has 15 residues. Written as DNA, the CDR3 is TGTGCCAGCTCGCAAACAGGGGGCCCTAATGAAAAACTGTTTTTT. The encoded protein is CASSQTGGPNEKLFF.

The table lists this clone with many counts. The chain is built from TRBV6-4 and TRBJ1-4, with TRBD1 identical over 9 bases. CDR1 is MRHNA, CDR2 SNTAGT, per germline. The CDR3 loop spans 18 amino acids. The V segment lost 11 bases and the J segment 0 bases; nucleotides outside the gene matches: 16. In DNA form, the CDR3 reads TGTGCCCCACAATGGGACAGGGCCCCCTCTGCAACTAATGAAAAACTGTTTTTT. Translating it yields CAPQWDRAPSATNEKLFF.

By its share, this clone is medium-sized. The chain combines TRBV5-1 with TRBJ1-2, with TRBD1 matching over 7 bases. There are 16 residues in the CDR3. V dropped 1 base and J dropped 0; count of bases not matched to a gene: 6. Germline values: CDR1 SGHRS, CDR2 YFSETQ. CDR3 bases: TGCGCCAGCAGCTTGTCCAGGGGGGCGACTAACTATGGCTACACCTTC. Protein sequence: CASSLSRGATNYGYTF.

This clone is categorized as medium-sized. V usage is TRBV28 and J usage is TRBJ2-1; D is possibly TRBD1 (5 bases). Germline V lookup: CDR1 MDHEN, CDR2 SYDVKM. This CDR3 is built from 14 residues. V lost 3 bases to trimming and J lost 4 bases, with 10 bases between them. This chain's CDR3 is CASSFETAYNEQFF. DNA for the CDR3: TGTGCCAGCAGTTTCGAGACAGCATACAATGAGCAGTTCTTC.

This clone was seen at least ten times. The chain couples TRBV7-8 to TRBJ2-7; D remains ambiguous. The germline V gene has CDR1 SGHVS and CDR2 FQNEAQ. This CDR3 contains 15 residues. V lost 1 base to trimming and J lost 1 base, with 11 bases between them. The CDR3 is CASSLVRGRSYEQYF. CDR3 sequence (DNA): TGTGCCAGCAGCTTAGTACGAGGCCGGTCCTACGAGCAGTACTTC.

This sequence joins TRBV3-1 and TRBJ1-2; a possible D gene is TRBD1 (5 bases). CDR3 length: 15 residues. Germline CDR1 reads LGHDT; CDR2 reads YNNKEL (reference sequence). V dropped 1 base and J dropped 8 bases, with 17 bases sitting between them. CDR3 sequence reads: CASSQVKGAIGGYTF. The CDR3 DNA reads as TGTGCCAGCAGCCAAGTGAAAGGGGCGATAGGCGGCTACACCTTC.

This clone was found many times. V usage is TRBV11-2 and J usage is TRBJ2-3; D unresolved. V lost 1 base and J 5 bases, leaving 7 bases between the germline ends. The CDR3 contains 13 residues. Per the germline V gene, CDR1 is SGHAT and CDR2 is FQNNGV. This chain's CDR3 is CASSLVVLDTQYF. The CDR3 region has the DNA TGTGCCAGCAGCTTAGTTGTGTTAGATACGCAGTATTTT.

This clone was recorded at least ten times. V usage is TRBV27 and J usage is TRBJ1-3; weak D call: TRBD1 (5 bases). CDR3 length: 14 residues. The V and J ends lost 8 bases and 4 bases respectively, with 15 bases between them. The germline V gene has CDR1 MNHEY and CDR2 SMNVEV (reference sequence). CDR3 nucleotides: TGTGCCAGCCTACCCAGCACAGGAGGAAACACCATATATTTT. Protein product: CASLPSTGGNTIYF.

At least ten counts were recorded for this clone. This chain links TRBV11-1 with TRBJ2-3; 13 nucleotides line up with TRBD2. CDR3 length: 18 residues. The V and J ends lost 4 bases and 3 bases, in that order; junction bases with no gene match: 10. The germline gives CDR1 SGHAT, CDR2 FQDESV (reference sequence). The CDR3 DNA follows: TGTGCCAGCAGCTCCGATGGACTAGCGGGAGCGGCGACAGATACGCAGTATTTT. It codes for CASSSDGLAGAATDTQYF. Full variable domain (outside the CDR3, taken from reference TRBV11-1 and TRBJ2-3): EAEVAQSPRYKITEKSQAVAFWCDPISGHATLYWYRQILGQGPELLVQFQDESVVDDSQLPKDRFSAERLKGVDSTLKIQPAELGDSAMYLCASSSDGLAGAATDTQYFGPGTRLTVL.

The rearrangement uses TRBV11-2 and TRBJ2-1; D perhaps matches TRBD2 (7 bases). The CDR3 has 16 residues. Germline V CDR1 and CDR2: SGHAT, FQNNGV. The V end was cut by 5 bases, the J end by 7 bases, with 21 bases between. CDR3 amino acids: CASSPRGGQGRNEQFF. The CDR3 DNA reads TGTGCCAGCAGCCCGAGGGGGGGCCAGGGTCGAAATGAGCAGTTCTTC.

This clone was counted many times. V usage is TRBV18 and J usage is TRBJ1-5; tentative D call: TRBD1 (6 bases). The ends were cut back, 2 bases at V and 4 bases at J, with 12 bases in the middle. The germline CDR1 and CDR2 sequences are KGHSH and LQKENI. The length of the CDR3 is 15 residues. The DNA for the CDR3 is TGTGCCAGCTCACCAGGGGGCCGAGGGAATCAGCCCCAGCATTTT. Translated: CASSPGGRGNQPQHF.

This clone has only a few counts. Given a much more abundant clone one base away, this may be a read error. The J gene is TRBJ2-1, the V gene TRBV19, with D perhaps matching TRBD2 (6 bases). Trimming stripped 5 bases from V and 9 bases from J, with 11 bases between. The CDR3 is 12 residues long. Germline lookup yields CDR1 LNHDA and CDR2 SQIVND (reference sequence). The CDR3 DNA reads TGTGCCAGTAGTCCTCAGGGAGGTGAGCAGTTCTTC. Protein sequence: CASSPQGGEQFF.

This clone was picked up a small number of times. J is TRBJ2-7 and V is TRBV18, with 9 bases matching TRBD1. The CDR3 length is 14 residues. Germline V gene lookup returns CDR1 KGHSH and CDR2 LQKENI. Trimming took 4 bases from V and 3 from J; bases not matched to a gene: 4. The CDR3 here is CASSRGQGIYEQYF. The CDR3 DNA reads as TGTGCCAGCTCACGAGGACAGGGGATCTACGAGCAGTACTTC.

This chain uses TRBV5-1 with TRBJ2-7; no firm D call. V was shortened by 2 bases and J by 0 bases, with 12 bases between the two germline ends. The CDR3 is made up of 15 amino acids. Germline values: CDR1 SGHRS, CDR2 YFSETQ. The CDR3 nucleotides are TGCGCCAGCAGCTTATGTCTATTTAGCTCCTACGAGCAGTACTTC. This sequence encodes CASSLCLFSSYEQYF.